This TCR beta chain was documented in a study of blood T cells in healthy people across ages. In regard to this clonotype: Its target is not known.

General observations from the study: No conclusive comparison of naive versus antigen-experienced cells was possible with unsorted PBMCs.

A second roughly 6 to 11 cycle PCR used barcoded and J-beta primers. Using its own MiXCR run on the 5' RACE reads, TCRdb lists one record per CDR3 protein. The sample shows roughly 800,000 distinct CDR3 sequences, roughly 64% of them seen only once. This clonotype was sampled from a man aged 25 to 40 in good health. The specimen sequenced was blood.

The DNA for the CDR3 is TGTGCCAGCAGTTACTCGCTCTTAGCCACCGGGGAGCTGTTTTTT. It encodes CASSYSLLATGELFF. The genes are TRBV6-2 or TRBV6-3 and TRBJ2-2; D is ambiguous. Looked up from germline, CDR1 is MNHEY and CDR2 is SVGEGT. Trimming pared 0 bases from V and 4 bases from J, leaving 9 bases between. CDR3 size: 15 residues.